This T cell receptor beta chain derives from a study of CD8+ T cells in alopecia areata. The overall study: Patients received oral tofacitinib, 5 to 10 mg twice daily, for moderate-to-severe alopecia areata. Tofacitinib lasted 6 to 18 months, then 6 months off drug. Study results and caveats: On tofacitinib, scalp and blood still held many of the expanded lesional clones.

In this sample, this clone turned up a few times. Antigen: not known. Per germline, CDR1 MNHEY and CDR2 SMNVEV (reference sequence). The trim removed 8 bases at V and 4 bases at J, leaving 10 bases unmatched. CDR3 length: 15 residues. Regarding treatment: oral pan-JAK inhibitor, 5-10 mg twice daily. PBMCs provided sorted CD4+ and CD8+ T cells. Extraction of RNA preceded its reverse transcription into cDNA, which served as the sequencing template. Sequencing was performed with immunoSEQ multiplex PCR; in TCRdb, only in-frame clones are kept and a portion is missing. The data contain 40,000 to 45,000 clones, more than 90% of them singletons.

The sample consisted of CD8+ T cells sorted from blood, taken at week 24, from a patient treated with tofacitinib. The origin of this receptor is a human donor with alopecia areata. This chain connects TRBV27 to TRBJ2-3; TRBD1 matches at 9 bases. The CDR3 bases are TGTGCCAGCGGGCCGGACAGGGGAAACTCAGATACGCAGTATTTT. Encoded protein: CASGPDRGNSDTQYF.